A single sample gave rise to the 8 T cell receptor beta chains below, sequenced in a study of T cell repertoires in cytomegalovirus infection. TCRdb recomputed calls from the reads with MiXCR, one row per CDR3 protein. The sample includes around 770,000 distinct CDR3 sequences, almost 30% of them seen just once. These receptors' antigens are unknown. Material: cultured CD8+ T cells from PBMCs, obtained from culture after CMV antigen stimulation. These receptors were taken from a human donor in good health (CMV status not recorded). Some clones in this sample may be carry-over from other donors' samples.

This clonotype has only a few counts. The CDR3 here is CASSQDGTSFSGNTIYF. CDR3 sequence (DNA): TGTGCCAGCAGCCAAGATGGGACCTCCTTCTCTGGAAACACCATATATTTT. The rearrangement joins TRBV14 to TRBJ1-3; maybe TRBD1 (5 bases). CDR1 is SGHDN and CDR2 is FVKESK in the germline V gene. V was cut by 0 bases and J by 0 bases, with 12 bases left in between. This CDR3 contains 17 residues.

Many counts were recorded for this clonotype. This chain connects TRBV12-3 or TRBV12-4 to TRBJ1-5, with TRBD1 identical over 8 bases. The CDR3 is made up of 15 amino acids. After removal of 6 bases from V and 0 bases from J, the junction contained 4 bases not matched to a gene. CDR3 in DNA: TGTGCCAGCAGCCAGGACAGGGATAGCAATCAGCCCCAGCATTTT. Residues: CASSQDRDSNQPQHF.

This clonotype turned up a few times. V is TRBV4-1 and J is TRBJ2-7; D may be TRBD2 (5 bases). The CDR3 runs 14 residues. Germline V gene data show CDR1 as MGHRA and CDR2 as YSYEKL. V was pared by 1 base and J by 3 bases, with 10 bases between. The CDR3 region is CASSQGDGLYEQYF. Here the CDR3 DNA reads TGCGCCAGCAGCCAAGGAGACGGACTCTACGAGCAGTACTTC.

The V and J genes are TRBV20-1 and TRBJ1-6, with D unresolved. The CDR3 has 16 amino acids. V was pared by 1 base and J by 0 bases, with 10 bases between. Germline CDR1 is DFQATT and CDR2 is SNEGSKA (reference sequence). CDR3 sequence reads: CSARVGFSSYNSPLHF. The CDR3 coding sequence is TGCAGTGCTAGAGTCGGGTTCAGCTCCTATAATTCACCCCTCCACTTT.

This clonotype was seen a few times. V usage is TRBV12-3 or TRBV12-4 and J usage is TRBJ2-7, with 11 bases aligning to TRBD2. V shed 6 bases, J shed 7 bases, and the junction held 14 bases outside the gene matches. The CDR3 has 16 residues. In DNA, the CDR3 is TGTGCCAGCAGCCCCCTCTTACTAGCGGGGGAGAGGGAGCAGTACTTC. This sequence encodes CASSPLLLAGEREQYF.

There are a few counts of this clonotype. The rearrangement uses TRBV5-6 and TRBJ1-5; D remains ambiguous. This CDR3 has 12 amino acids. V was cut by 2 bases and J by 7 bases, with 7 bases left in between. The germline CDR1 and CDR2 sequences are SGHDT and YYEEEE. CDR3 DNA sequence: TGTGCCAGCAGCTTCAGGCGGCAGCCCCAGCATTTT. It specifies CASSFRRQPQHF.

J is TRBJ2-3 and V is TRBV7-3, with D perhaps matching TRBD2 (5 bases). CDR3 length: 16 amino acids. V dropped 2 bases and J dropped 4 bases, with 16 bases sitting between them. Per the germline V gene, CDR1 is SGHTA and CDR2 is FQGTGA. CDR3 bases: TGTGCCAGCAGCTTAGGGATAGCGTCTCCCCCAGATACGCAGTATTTT. This encodes CASSLGIASPPDTQYF.

At least ten counts were recorded for this clonotype. The chain combines TRBV7-2 with TRBJ1-3; possible D gene TRBD1, 6 bases. Germline CDR1 reads SGHTA; CDR2 reads FQGNSA. This CDR3 is built from 15 residues. V lost 5 bases to trimming and J lost 3 bases, with 14 bases between them. CDR3 residues: CASSPWGQVGNTIYF. The CDR3 region has the DNA TGTGCCAGCAGCCCGTGGGGGCAGGTTGGAAACACCATATATTTT.